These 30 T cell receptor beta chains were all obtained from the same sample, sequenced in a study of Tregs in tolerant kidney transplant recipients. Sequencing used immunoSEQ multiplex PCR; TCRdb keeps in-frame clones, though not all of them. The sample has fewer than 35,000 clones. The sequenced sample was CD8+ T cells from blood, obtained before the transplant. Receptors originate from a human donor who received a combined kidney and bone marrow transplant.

CDR3 amino acids: CATTSYPYNEQFF. CDR3 bases read: TGTGCCACGACTAGTTATCCCTACAATGAG. The chain joins TRBV19 to TRBJ2-1, with D tentatively TRBD2 (6 bases). The read finishes 3 residues shy of the CDR3 end, and the germline J gene is used to complete it. The CDR3 extends over 13 amino acids. Germline-derived CDR1 and CDR2 are LNHDA and SQIVND (reference sequence). V lost 10 bases and J 2 bases, leaving 12 bases between the germline ends.

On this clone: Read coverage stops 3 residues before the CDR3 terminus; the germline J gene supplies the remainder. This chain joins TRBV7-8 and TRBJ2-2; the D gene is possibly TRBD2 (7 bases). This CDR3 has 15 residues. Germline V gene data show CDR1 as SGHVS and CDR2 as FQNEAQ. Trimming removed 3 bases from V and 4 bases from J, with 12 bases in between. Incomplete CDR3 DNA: TGTGCCAGCAGCTTTGCGGGGGCGCCCACCGGGGAG. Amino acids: CASSFAGAPTGE. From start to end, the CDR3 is CASSFAGAPTGELFF. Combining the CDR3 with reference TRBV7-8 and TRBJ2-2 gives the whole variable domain GAGVSQSPRYKVAKRGQDVALRCDPISGHVSLFWYQQALGQGPEFLTYFQNEAQLDKSGLPSDRFFAERPEGSVSTLKIQRTQQEDSAVYLCASSFAGAPTGELFFGEGSRLTVL.

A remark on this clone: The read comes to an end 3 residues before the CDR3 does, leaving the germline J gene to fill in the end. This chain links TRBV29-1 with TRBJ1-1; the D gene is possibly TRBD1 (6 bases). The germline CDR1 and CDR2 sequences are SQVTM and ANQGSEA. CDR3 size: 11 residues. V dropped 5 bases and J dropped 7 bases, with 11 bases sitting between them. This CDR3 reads CSVHREGEAFF. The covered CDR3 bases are TGCAGCGTTCACAGGGAGGGTGAA.

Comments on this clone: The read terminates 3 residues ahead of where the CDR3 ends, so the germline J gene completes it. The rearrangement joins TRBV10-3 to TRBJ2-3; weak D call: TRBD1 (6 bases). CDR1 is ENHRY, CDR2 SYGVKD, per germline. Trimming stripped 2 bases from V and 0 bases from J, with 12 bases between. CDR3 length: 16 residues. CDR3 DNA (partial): TGTGCCATCAGTGAGAAATGGGACATCAGCACAGATACG. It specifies CAISEKWDISTDT. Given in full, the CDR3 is CAISEKWDISTDTQYF.

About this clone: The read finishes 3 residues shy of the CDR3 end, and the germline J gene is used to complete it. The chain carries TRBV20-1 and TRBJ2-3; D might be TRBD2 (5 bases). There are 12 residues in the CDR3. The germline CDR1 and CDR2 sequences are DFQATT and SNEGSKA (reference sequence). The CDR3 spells CSILALGGTQYF. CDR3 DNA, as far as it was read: TGCAGTATTTTAGCTCTGGGCGGGACG.

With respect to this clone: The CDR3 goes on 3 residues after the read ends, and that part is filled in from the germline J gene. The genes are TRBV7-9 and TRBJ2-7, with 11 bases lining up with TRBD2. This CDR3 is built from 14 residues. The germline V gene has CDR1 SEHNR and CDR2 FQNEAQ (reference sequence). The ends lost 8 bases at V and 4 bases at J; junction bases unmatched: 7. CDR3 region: CASETSGTFYEQYF. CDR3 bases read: TGTGCCAGCGAGACTAGCGGGACGTTTTACGAG.

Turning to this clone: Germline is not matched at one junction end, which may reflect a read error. The CDR3 loop is CSSSQFADNEQFF. CDR3 bases read: TGTTCCAGCAGCCAGTTCGCGGACAATGAG. The chain uses TRBV7-9 and TRBJ2-1; no definite D call. Coverage ceases 3 residues before the CDR3 finishes, and the germline J gene fills in the end. Germline CDR1 is SEHNR and CDR2 is FQNEAQ (reference sequence). There are 13 residues in the CDR3.

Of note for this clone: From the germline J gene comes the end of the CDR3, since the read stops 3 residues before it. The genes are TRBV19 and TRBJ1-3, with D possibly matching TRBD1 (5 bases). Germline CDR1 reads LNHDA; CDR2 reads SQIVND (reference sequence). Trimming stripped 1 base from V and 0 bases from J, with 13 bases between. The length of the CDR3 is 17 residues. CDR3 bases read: TGTGCCAGTAGTATAGCCGTCGACAGTCCCTCTGGAAACACC. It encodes CASSIAVDSPSGNT. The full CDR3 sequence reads CASSIAVDSPSGNTIYF.

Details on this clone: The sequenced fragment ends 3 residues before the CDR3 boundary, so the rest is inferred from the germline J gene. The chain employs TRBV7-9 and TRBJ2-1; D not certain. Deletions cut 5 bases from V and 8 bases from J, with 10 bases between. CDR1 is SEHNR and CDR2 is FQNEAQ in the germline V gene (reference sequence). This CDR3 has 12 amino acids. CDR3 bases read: TGTGCCAGCAGCCCCGTCCGTGATGAG. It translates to CASSPVRDE. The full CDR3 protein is CASSPVRDEQFF.

Here the CDR3 reads CASSLQGEGETQYF. The CDR3 DNA, read in part, is TGTGCCAGCAGCTTACAGGGGGAAGGAGAGACC. The chain links TRBV13 to TRBJ2-5, with 7 bases fitting TRBD1. The read terminates 3 residues ahead of where the CDR3 ends, so the germline J gene completes it. CDR1 and CDR2 (germline): PRHDT, FYEKMQ (reference sequence). CDR3 length: 14 residues. V lost 2 bases and J lost 4; bases outside the gene matches: 4.

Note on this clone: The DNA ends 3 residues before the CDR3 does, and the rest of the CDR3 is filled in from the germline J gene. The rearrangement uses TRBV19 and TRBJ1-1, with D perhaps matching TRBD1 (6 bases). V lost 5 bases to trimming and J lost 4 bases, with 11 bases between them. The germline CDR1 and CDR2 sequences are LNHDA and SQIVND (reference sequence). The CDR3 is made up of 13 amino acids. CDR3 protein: CASSFGGITEAFF. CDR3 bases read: TGTGCCAGTAGTTTTGGGGGCATCACTGAA.

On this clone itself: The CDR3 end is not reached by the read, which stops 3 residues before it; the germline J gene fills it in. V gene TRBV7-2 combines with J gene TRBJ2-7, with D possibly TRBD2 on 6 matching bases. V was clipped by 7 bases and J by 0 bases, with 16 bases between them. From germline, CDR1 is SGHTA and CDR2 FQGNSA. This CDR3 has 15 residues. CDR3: CASTLPGGPSYEQYF. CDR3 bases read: TGTGCCAGCACCCTCCCCGGGGGACCCTCCTACGAG.

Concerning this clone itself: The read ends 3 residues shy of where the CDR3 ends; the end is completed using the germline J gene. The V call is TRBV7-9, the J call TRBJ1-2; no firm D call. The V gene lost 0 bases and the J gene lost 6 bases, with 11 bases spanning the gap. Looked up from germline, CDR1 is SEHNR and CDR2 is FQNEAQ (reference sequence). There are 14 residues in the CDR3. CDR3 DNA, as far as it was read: TGTGCCAGCAGCTTAGCGTCCTACCGGGATGGC. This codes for CASSLASYRDG. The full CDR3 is CASSLASYRDGYTF.

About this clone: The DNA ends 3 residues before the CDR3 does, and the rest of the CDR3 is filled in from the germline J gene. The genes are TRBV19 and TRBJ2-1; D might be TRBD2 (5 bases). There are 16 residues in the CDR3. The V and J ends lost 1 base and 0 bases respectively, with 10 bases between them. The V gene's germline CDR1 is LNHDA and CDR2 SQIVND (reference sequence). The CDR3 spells CASSIASPYSYNEQFF. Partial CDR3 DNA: TGTGCCAGTAGTATAGCTAGCCCATACTCCTACAATGAG.

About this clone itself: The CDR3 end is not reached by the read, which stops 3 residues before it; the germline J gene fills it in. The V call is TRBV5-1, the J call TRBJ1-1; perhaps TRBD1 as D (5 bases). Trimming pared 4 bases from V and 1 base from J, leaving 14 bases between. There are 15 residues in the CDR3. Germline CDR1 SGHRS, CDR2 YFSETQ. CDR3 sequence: CASSLGGAWNTEAFF. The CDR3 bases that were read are TGCGCCAGCAGCCTGGGCGGGGCATGGAACACTGAA.

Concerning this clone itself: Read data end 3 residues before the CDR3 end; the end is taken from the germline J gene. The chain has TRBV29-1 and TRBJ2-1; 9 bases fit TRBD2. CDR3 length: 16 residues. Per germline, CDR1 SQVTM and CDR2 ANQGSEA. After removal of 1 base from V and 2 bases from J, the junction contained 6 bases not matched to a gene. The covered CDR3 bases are TGCAGCGTTGAAGGGGCTAGCGGGATGACCTACAATGAG. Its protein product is CSVEGASGMTYNE. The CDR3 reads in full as CSVEGASGMTYNEQFF.

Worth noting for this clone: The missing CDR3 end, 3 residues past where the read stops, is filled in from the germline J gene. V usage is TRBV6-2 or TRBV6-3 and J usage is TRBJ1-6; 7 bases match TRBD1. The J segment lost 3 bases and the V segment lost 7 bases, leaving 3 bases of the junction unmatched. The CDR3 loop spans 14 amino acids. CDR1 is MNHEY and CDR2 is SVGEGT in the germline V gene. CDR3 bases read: TGTGCCAGCACCCGGGACAGCTATAATTCACCC. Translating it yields CASTRDSYNSP. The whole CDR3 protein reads CASTRDSYNSPLHF.

CDR3 DNA, as far as it was read: TGTGCCTGGACCAGGGGATATAGCAATCAGCCC. It translates to CAWTRGYSNQP. The complete CDR3 protein is CAWTRGYSNQPQHF. The chain couples TRBV30 to TRBJ1-5; a weak D match, TRBD1 (6 bases). Read sequence stops 3 residues before the CDR3 end, and the germline J gene provides the missing end. Germline V lookup: CDR1 GTSNPN, CDR2 SVGIG (reference sequence). Between the trimmed V and J ends, which lost 4 bases and 0 bases, there was a span of 10 bases. This CDR3 has 14 amino acids.

The CDR3 DNA, read in part, is TGTGCCAGTAGTATTTCCGGGGGGCGACGGGATGGC. It specifies CASSISGGRRDG. The entire CDR3 reads CASSISGGRRDGYTF. V usage is TRBV19 and J usage is TRBJ1-2, with a tentative D call TRBD1 (6 bases). The missing CDR3 end, 3 residues past where the read stops, is filled in from the germline J gene. This CDR3 comprises 15 residues. The germline V gene has CDR1 LNHDA and CDR2 SQIVND (reference sequence). Trimming removed 3 bases from V and 6 bases from J, with 17 bases in between.

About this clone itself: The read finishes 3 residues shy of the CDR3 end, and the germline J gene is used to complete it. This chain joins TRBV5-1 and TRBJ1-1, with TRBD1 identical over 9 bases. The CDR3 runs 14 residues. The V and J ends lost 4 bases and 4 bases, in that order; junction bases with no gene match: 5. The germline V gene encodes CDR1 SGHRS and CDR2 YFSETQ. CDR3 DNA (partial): TGCGCCAGCAGCGGGGGACAGGGAGTCACTGAA. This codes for CASSGGQGVTE. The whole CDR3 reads CASSGGQGVTEAFF.

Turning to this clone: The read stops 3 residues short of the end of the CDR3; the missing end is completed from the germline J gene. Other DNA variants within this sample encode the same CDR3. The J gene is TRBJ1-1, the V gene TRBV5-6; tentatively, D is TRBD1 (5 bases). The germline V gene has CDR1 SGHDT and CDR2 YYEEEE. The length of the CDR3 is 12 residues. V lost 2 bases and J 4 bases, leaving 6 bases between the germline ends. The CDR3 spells CASSLGATEAFF. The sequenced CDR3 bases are TGTGCCAGCAGCTTAGGGGCCACTGAA.

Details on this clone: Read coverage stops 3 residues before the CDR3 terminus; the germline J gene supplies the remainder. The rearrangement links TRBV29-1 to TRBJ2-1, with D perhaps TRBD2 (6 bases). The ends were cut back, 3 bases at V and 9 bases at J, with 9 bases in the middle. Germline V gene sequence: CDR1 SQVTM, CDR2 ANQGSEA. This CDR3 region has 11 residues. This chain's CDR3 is CSVEEGLEQFF. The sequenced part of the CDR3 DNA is TGCAGCGTTGAGGAGGGACTTGAG.

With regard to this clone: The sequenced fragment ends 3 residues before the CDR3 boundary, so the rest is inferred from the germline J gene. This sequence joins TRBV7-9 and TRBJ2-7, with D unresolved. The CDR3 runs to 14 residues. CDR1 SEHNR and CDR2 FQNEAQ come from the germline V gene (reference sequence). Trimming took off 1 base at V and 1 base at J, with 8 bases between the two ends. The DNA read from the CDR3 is TGTGCCAGCAGCTTAGATGTTAGTTCCTACGAG. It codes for CASSLDVSSYE. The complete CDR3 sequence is CASSLDVSSYEQYF.

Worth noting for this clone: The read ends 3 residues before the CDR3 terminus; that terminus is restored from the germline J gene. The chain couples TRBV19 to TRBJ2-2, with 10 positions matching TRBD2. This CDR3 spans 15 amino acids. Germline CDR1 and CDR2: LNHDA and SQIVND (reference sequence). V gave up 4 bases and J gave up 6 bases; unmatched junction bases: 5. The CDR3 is CASSTSGSRSGELFF. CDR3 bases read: TGTGCCAGTAGTACTAGCGGGAGTAGATCCGGGGAG.

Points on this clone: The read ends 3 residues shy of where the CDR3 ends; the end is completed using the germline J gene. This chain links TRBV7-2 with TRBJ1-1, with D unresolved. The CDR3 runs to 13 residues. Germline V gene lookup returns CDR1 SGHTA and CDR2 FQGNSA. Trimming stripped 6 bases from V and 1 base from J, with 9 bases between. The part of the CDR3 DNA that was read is TGTGCCAGCAGACGACACCCGAACACTGAA. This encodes CASRRHPNTE. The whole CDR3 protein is CASRRHPNTEAFF.

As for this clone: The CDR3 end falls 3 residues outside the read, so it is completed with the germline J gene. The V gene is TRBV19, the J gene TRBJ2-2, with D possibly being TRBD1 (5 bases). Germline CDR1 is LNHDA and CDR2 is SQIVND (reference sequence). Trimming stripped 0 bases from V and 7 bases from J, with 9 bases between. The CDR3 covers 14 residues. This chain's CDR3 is CASSIDQGSGELFF. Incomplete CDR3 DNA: TGTGCCAGTAGTATAGACCAGGGAAGCGGGGAG. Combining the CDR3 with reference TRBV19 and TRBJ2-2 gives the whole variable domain DGGITQSPKYLFRKEGQNVTLSCEQNLNHDAMYWYRQDPGQGLRLIYYSQIVNDFQKGDIAEGYSVSREKKESFPLTVTSAQKNPTAFYLCASSIDQGSGELFFGEGSRLTVL.

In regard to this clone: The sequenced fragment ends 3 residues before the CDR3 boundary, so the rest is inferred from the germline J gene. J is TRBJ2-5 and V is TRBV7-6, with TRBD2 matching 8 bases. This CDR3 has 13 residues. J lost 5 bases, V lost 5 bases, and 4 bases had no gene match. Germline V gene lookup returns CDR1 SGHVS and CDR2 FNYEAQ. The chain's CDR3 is CASSPPGGETQYF. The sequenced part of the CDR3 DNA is TGTGCCAGCAGCCCACCGGGGGGGGAGACC.

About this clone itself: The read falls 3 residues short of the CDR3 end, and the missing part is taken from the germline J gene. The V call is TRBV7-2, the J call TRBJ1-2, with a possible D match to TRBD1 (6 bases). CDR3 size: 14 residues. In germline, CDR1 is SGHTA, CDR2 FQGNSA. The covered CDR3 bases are TGTGCCAGCAGCTACCTTACAGGGAGAGGCGGC. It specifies CASSYLTGRGG. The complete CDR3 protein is CASSYLTGRGGYTF.

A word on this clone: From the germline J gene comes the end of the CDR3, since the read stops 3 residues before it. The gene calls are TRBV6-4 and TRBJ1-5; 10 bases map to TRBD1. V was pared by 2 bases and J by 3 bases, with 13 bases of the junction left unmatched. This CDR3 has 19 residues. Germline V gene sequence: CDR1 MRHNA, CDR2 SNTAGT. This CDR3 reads CASSDPGTGAPTFNQPQHF. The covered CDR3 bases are TGTGCCAGCAGTGACCCCGGGACAGGGGCTCCTACTTTCAATCAGCCC.

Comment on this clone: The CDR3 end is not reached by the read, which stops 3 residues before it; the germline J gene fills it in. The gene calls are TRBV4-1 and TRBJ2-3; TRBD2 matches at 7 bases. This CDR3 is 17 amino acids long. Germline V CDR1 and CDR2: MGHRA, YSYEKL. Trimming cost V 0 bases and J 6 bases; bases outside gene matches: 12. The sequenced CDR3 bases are TGCGCCAGCAGCCAAGATCTGGCTAGCGGAGTAGGTGATACG. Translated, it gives CASSQDLASGVGDT. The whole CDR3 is CASSQDLASGVGDTQYF.